This TCR beta chain was identified in a study of brain T cells in children with intractable seizures. The germline CDR1 and CDR2 sequences are GTSNPN and SVGIG (reference sequence). Trimming removed 4 bases at V and 6 bases at J, with 10 bases between. The CDR3 is 12 amino acids. Here immunoSEQ multiplex PCR was the method, and the copy in TCRdb shows in-frame clones only, minus some. The sample carries approximately 23,000 clones, 85% to 95% recorded once. Whole-study results and caveats: Patients' HCMV serostatus was unknown; virus specificity rests on CDR3 similarity alone. Clones missing pre-surgery may reflect undersampling of that blood sample.

Of note for this clone: What it binds is unknown.

Surgery cases with the highest brain T cell transcript signatures were chosen for sequencing. The receptor was derived from a boy aged 5-17 years with focal cortical dysplasia and intractable seizures. The rearrangement joins TRBV30 to TRBJ1-5; weak D call: TRBD1 (6 bases). The sample was peripheral blood, taken at surgery. CDR3 bases: TGTGCCTGGAACCAAGGGGGTCAGCCCCAGCATTTT. Residues: CAWNQGGQPQHF.